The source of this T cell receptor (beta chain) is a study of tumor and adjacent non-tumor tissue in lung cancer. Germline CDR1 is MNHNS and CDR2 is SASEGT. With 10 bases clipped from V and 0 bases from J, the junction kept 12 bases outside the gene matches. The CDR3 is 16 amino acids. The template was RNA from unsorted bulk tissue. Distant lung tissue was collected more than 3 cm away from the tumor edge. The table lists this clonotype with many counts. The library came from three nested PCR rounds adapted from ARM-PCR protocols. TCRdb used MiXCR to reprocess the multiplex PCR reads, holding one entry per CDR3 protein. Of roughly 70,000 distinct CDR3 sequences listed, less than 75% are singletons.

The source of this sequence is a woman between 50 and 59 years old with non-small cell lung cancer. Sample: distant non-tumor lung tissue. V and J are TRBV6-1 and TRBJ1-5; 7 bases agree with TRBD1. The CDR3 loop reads CATQKPDRLSNQPQHF. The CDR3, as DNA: TGTGCCACCCAGAAACCGGACAGGCTTAGCAATCAGCCCCAGCATTTT.